The 16 T cell receptor beta chains below all came from one sample that was sequenced in a study of cytomegalovirus exposure and HLA in healthy donors. 60 Vbeta and 13 Jbeta primers were used in PCR. Generated by immunoSEQ multiplex PCR, the TCRdb table keeps only in-frame clones and is missing some. The sample consists of 150,000 to 200,000 clones, 75% to 85% of them appearing once. The material sequenced was PBMCs. These receptors all come from a woman between 18 and 29 years old in good health and CMV-seropositive.

The V and J genes are TRBV7-8 and TRBJ1-2; 7 bases are shared with TRBD1. The CDR3 has 16 residues. Looked up from germline, CDR1 is SGHVS and CDR2 is FQNEAQ. The J segment lost 7 bases and the V segment lost 3 bases, leaving 14 bases of the junction unmatched. The DNA of the CDR3 is TGTGCCAGCAGCTTCGCATCCAGGGGGTCCGGGGTTGGCTACACCTTC. Translation gives CASSFASRGSGVGYTF.

This chain connects TRBV5-1 to TRBJ1-2; weak D call: TRBD1 (6 bases). The V end lost 4 bases, the J end lost 2 bases, and 9 bases lay between the germline ends. The CDR3 runs to 13 residues. The V gene's germline CDR1 is SGHRS and CDR2 YFSETQ. CDR3 DNA sequence: TGCGCCAGCAGCCGCACAGGGAACTATGGCTACACCTTC. It is translated as CASSRTGNYGYTF.

V gene TRBV19 combines with J gene TRBJ2-3; tentatively, D is TRBD1 (7 bases). Germline lookup yields CDR1 LNHDA and CDR2 SQIVND (reference sequence). This CDR3 has 15 residues. V was shortened by 3 bases and J by 6 bases, with 16 bases between the two germline ends. The CDR3 nucleotides are TGTGCCAGTAGTATCGGTGGCAGGGGGGAGGATACGCAGTATTTT. Translated: CASSIGGRGEDTQYF.

V and J are TRBV5-4 and TRBJ1-1; D is perhaps TRBD1 (5 bases). Trimming removed 4 bases at V and 4 bases at J, with 23 bases between. CDR1 and CDR2 (germline): SGHNT, YYREEE (reference sequence). This CDR3 region has 17 residues. The CDR3, as DNA: TGTGCCAGCAGCGGCGATATTAATCAGGGATGGAGCACTGAAGCTTTCTTT. Amino acids: CASSGDINQGWSTEAFF. Variable domain in full (rest from reference TRBV5-4 and TRBJ1-1): ETGVTQSPTHLIKTRGQQVTLRCSSQSGHNTVSWYQQALGQGPQFIFQYYREEENGRGNFPPRFSGLQFPNYSSELNVNALELDDSALYLCASSGDINQGWSTEAFFGQGTRLTVV.

This clone has just a few counts. The CDR3 nucleotides read TGCGCCAGCAGCCATCCGGGGGGCTTCAATGAGCAGTTCTTC. Translated, it gives CASSHPGGFNEQFF. The chain employs TRBV4-1 and TRBJ2-1; possible D gene TRBD2, 7 bases. The CDR3 contains 14 residues. Between the trimmed V and J ends, which lost 3 bases and 6 bases, there was a span of 12 bases. The germline V gene has CDR1 MGHRA and CDR2 YSYEKL.

This clone has a handful of counts. The rearrangement links TRBV30 to TRBJ1-1; TRBD1 agrees at 8 bases. The trim removed 3 bases at V and 4 bases at J, leaving 10 bases unmatched. CDR3 length equals 15 residues. Germline loops: CDR1 GTSNPN, CDR2 SVGIG (reference sequence). The CDR3 here is CAWRDRQGSRTEAFF. The CDR3 bases are TGTGCCTGGAGAGACCGACAGGGGTCTCGCACTGAAGCTTTCTTT.

The gene calls are TRBV6-1 and TRBJ2-3, with 10 bases fitting TRBD2. The CDR3 contains 17 residues. The V and J ends lost 1 base and 0 bases, in that order; junction bases with no gene match: 4. CDR1 MNHNS and CDR2 SASEGT come from the germline V gene. The CDR3 DNA reads TGTGCCAGCAGTGAAGATAGGACTAGCGGAAGCACAGATACGCAGTATTTT. Translating it yields CASSEDRTSGSTDTQYF.

This chain uses TRBV5-1 with TRBJ1-2; the D gene is possibly TRBD1 (6 bases). V was cut by 4 bases and J by 8 bases, with 21 bases left in between. Germline CDR1 is SGHRS and CDR2 is YFSETQ. The CDR3 extends over 15 amino acids. This CDR3 reads CASSPAATGLTGYTF. The CDR3 DNA is TGCGCCAGCAGCCCGGCAGCCACAGGGTTGACCGGCTACACCTTC.

The chain has TRBV6-1 and TRBJ2-7; 7 bases line up with TRBD2. This CDR3 contains 15 residues. Looked up from germline, CDR1 is MNHNS and CDR2 is SASEGT. V shed 7 bases, J shed 0 bases, and the junction held 9 bases outside the gene matches. The CDR3 here is CASTILADSSYEQYF. In nucleotides, the CDR3 is TGTGCCAGCACTATCCTAGCGGACTCCTCCTACGAGCAGTACTTC.

The gene calls are TRBV7-9 and TRBJ1-6, with 10 bases fitting TRBD1. The CDR3 is 17 amino acids. Unmatched junction bases numbered 10, after V lost 1 base and J lost 10 bases. Germline lookup yields CDR1 SEHNR and CDR2 FQNEAQ (reference sequence). The chain's CDR3 is CASSLGVGGTGVSPLHF. For the CDR3, the DNA is TGTGCCAGCAGCTTAGGGGTCGGGGGGACAGGGGTGTCACCCCTCCACTTT.

The V call is TRBV5-5, the J call TRBJ1-2, with D unclear. CDR1 and CDR2 from the germline V gene are SGHKS and YYEKEE (reference sequence). The CDR3 totals 13 residues. The V end lost 5 bases, the J end lost 4 bases, and 12 bases lay between the germline ends. The CDR3 DNA reads as TGTGCCAGCAGTGACTGGGGAGGCTATGGCTACACCTTC. This encodes CASSDWGGYGYTF. The complete variable domain, with remaining parts taken from reference TRBV5-5 and TRBJ1-2, reads DAGVTQSPTHLIKTRGQQVTLRCSPISGHKSVSWYQQVLGQGPQFIFQYYEKEERGRGNFPDRFSARQFPNYSSELNVNALLLGDSALYLCASSDWGGYGYTFGSGTRLTVV.

The chain has TRBV25-1 and TRBJ2-1, with D unclear. The CDR3 has 14 residues. Trimming took off 0 bases at V and 6 bases at J, with 9 bases between the two ends. Germline values: CDR1 MGHDK, CDR2 SYGVNS. The CDR3 sequence is CASSEYGKSNEQFF. CDR3 coding DNA: TGTGCCAGCAGTGAATATGGCAAATCCAATGAGCAGTTCTTC.

The chain employs TRBV5-6 and TRBJ1-6; D remains unclear. Trimming cost V 2 bases and J 6 bases, with 9 bases left between them. CDR3 size: 14 residues. CDR1 and CDR2 (germline): SGHDT, YYEEEE. CDR3: CASSFGPPNSPLHF. The CDR3, as DNA: TGTGCCAGCAGCTTCGGTCCTCCTAATTCACCCCTCCACTTT.

The chain joins TRBV20-1 to TRBJ2-3; D not certain. Germline values: CDR1 DFQATT, CDR2 SNEGSKA (reference sequence). The CDR3 spans 11 residues. V lost 7 bases and J lost 2, with 7 bases in between. The CDR3 reads CSVPFTDTQYF. The CDR3 DNA sequence: TGCAGTGTCCCATTCACAGATACGCAGTATTTT.

V is TRBV27 and J is TRBJ1-1; D is uncertain. Germline V CDR1 and CDR2: MNHEY, SMNVEV (reference sequence). The length of the CDR3 is 14 residues. The germline V and J ends were trimmed by 5 bases and 5 bases, with 15 bases remaining between them. CDR3 amino acids: CASSVIEPRTEAFF. The DNA of the CDR3 is TGTGCCAGCAGTGTTATAGAGCCGAGGACTGAAGCTTTCTTT.

The chain links TRBV5-3 to TRBJ1-3, with no clear D. TRBV5-3 falls under the ORF class, with uncertain function. The CDR3 sequence is 11 residues long. V lost 5 bases, J lost 10 bases, and 10 bases lay in between. In nucleotides, the CDR3 is TGTGCCAGAAGGGAGGCGGTAACCATATATTTT. This encodes CARREAVTIYF.